Presented here are 20 T cell receptor beta chains from one specimen sequenced in a study of cytomegalovirus exposure and HLA in healthy donors. The PCR used 60 Vbeta and 13 Jbeta primers. Using immunoSEQ multiplex PCR, the repertoire was profiled, and TCRdb retains in-frame clones only, with some absent. The top ten hold less than 2% of the sample, which has about 150,000 clones, over 8% seen once. The sample taken for sequencing was PBMCs. These receptors originate from a male donor in good health and CMV-seronegative.

V gene TRBV6-5 combines with J gene TRBJ1-4; possible D gene TRBD1, 6 bases. This CDR3 comprises 12 residues. The germline CDR1 and CDR2 sequences are MNHEY and SVGAGI. Trimming shortened V by 5 bases and J by 10 bases, and 11 bases separated the two germline ends. DNA for the CDR3: TGTGCCAGCAGTCAGGGGAGCCGAAAACTGTTTTTT. Translation gives CASSQGSRKLFF.

The V call is TRBV30, the J call TRBJ2-6; perhaps TRBD1 as D (6 bases). Deletions cut 5 bases from V and 8 bases from J, with 13 bases between. Germline loops: CDR1 GTSNPN, CDR2 SVGIG (reference sequence). The CDR3 contains 13 residues. Here the CDR3 DNA reads TGTGCCTGGGAAACCGGGACACCCAACGTCCTGACTTTC. Its protein product is CAWETGTPNVLTF.

This rearrangement joins TRBV28 to TRBJ1-2, with D possibly matching TRBD1 (5 bases). Germline V gene data show CDR1 as MDHEN and CDR2 as SYDVKM. Trimming pared 5 bases from V and 4 bases from J, leaving 14 bases between. The CDR3 length is 14 residues. As DNA, the CDR3 is TGTGCCAGCAGTCAGCCGGGACTGCTCTATGGCTACACCTTC. Residues: CASSQPGLLYGYTF.

This rearrangement joins TRBV10-3 to TRBJ2-1, with 7 bases that match TRBD1. The germline CDR1 and CDR2 sequences are ENHRY and SYGVKD. V lost 5 bases and J lost 1; bases outside the gene matches: 2. There are 14 residues in the CDR3. CDR3 region: CAISPGQSYNEQFF. The CDR3 DNA sequence: TGTGCCATCAGTCCGGGACAGTCCTACAATGAGCAGTTCTTC.

This clone showed up just a few times. The J gene is TRBJ1-2, the V gene TRBV4-1; D possibly corresponds to TRBD1 (6 bases). The V gene lost 1 base and the J gene lost 3 bases, with 9 bases spanning the gap. The CDR3 contains 14 residues. Looked up from germline, CDR1 is MGHRA and CDR2 is YSYEKL. The CDR3 sequence: CASSQAPGDYGYTF. The CDR3 coding sequence is TGCGCCAGCAGCCAAGCCCCAGGGGACTATGGCTACACCTTC.

This clone was seen more than once but under ten times. The gene calls are TRBV28 and TRBJ1-5; 8 bases map to TRBD1. The CDR3 runs to 15 residues. Germline CDR1 and CDR2: MDHEN and SYDVKM. Trimming at V came to 10 bases and at J to 0 bases, leaving 8 bases not matched to a gene. This CDR3 reads CATRTGFYSNQPQHF. Here the CDR3 DNA reads TGTGCCACCCGGACAGGGTTTTATAGCAATCAGCCCCAGCATTTT.

This clone was seen a handful of times. This chain connects TRBV9 to TRBJ2-1, with TRBD2 matching 7 bases. V gave up 2 bases and J gave up 6 bases; unmatched junction bases: 8. Germline lookup yields CDR1 SGDLS and CDR2 YYNGEE. The CDR3 is 15 residues long. The CDR3 loop is CASSVGAGVGNEQFF. Written as DNA, the CDR3 is TGTGCCAGCAGCGTTGGCGCGGGAGTGGGCAATGAGCAGTTCTTC.

The chain links TRBV6-5 to TRBJ2-7; D call uncertain. This CDR3 is built from 13 residues. The V gene's germline CDR1 is MNHEY and CDR2 SVGAGI. V was cut by 0 bases and J by 1 base, with 4 bases left in between. CDR3 DNA: TGTGCCAGCAGTTACTCGTATTCCTACGAGCAGTACTTC. Encoded protein: CASSYSYSYEQYF.

In this sample, this clone turned up a few times. The chain is built from TRBV11-3 and TRBJ2-1; 13 nucleotides align to TRBD2. Germline CDR1 SGHNT, CDR2 YENEEA. The trim removed 5 bases at V and 2 bases at J, leaving 9 bases unmatched. The CDR3 spans 18 residues. The CDR3 bases are TGTGCCAGCAGCACTTCCACTAGCGGGGGGGCCGCCTACAATGAGCAGTTCTTC. Amino acid sequence: CASSTSTSGGAAYNEQFF.

This clone has more than one count but fewer than ten. The chain is built from TRBV7-2 and TRBJ2-2, with 11 bases aligning to TRBD2. Per the germline V gene, CDR1 is SGHTA and CDR2 is FQGNSA. The CDR3 has 19 amino acids. J was trimmed by 0 bases and V by 6 bases; bases with no gene match: 12. The DNA of the CDR3 is TGTGCCAGCAGACATTACGGGATAGCGGGGGGGCCGAACACCGGGGAGCTGTTTTTT. This codes for CASRHYGIAGGPNTGELFF.

This clone was found a few times. The chain carries TRBV29-1 and TRBJ2-7; 10 bases fit TRBD1. Germline V lookup: CDR1 SQVTM, CDR2 ANQGSEA. The junction had 2 bases not matched to a gene; V was cut back by 7 bases and J by 5 bases. CDR3 length: 11 residues. CDR3 protein: CSAGQGDEQYF. DNA for the CDR3: TGCAGCGCCGGACAGGGGGACGAGCAGTACTTC.

This rearrangement joins TRBV18 to TRBJ2-7; 11 bases are shared with TRBD1. Germline CDR1 and CDR2: KGHSH and LQKENI. V was pared by 1 base and J by 2 bases, with 1 base of the junction left unmatched. The CDR3 totals 15 residues. This CDR3 reads CASSPRTGGPYEQYF. For the CDR3, the DNA is TGTGCCAGCTCACCACGGACAGGGGGCCCCTACGAGCAGTACTTC. Combining the CDR3 with reference TRBV18 and TRBJ2-7 gives the whole variable domain NAGVMQNPRHLVRRRGQEARLRCSPMKGHSHVYWYRQLPEEGLKFMVYLQKENIIDESGMPKERFSAEFPKEGPSILRIQQVVRGDSAAYFCASSPRTGGPYEQYFGPGTRLTVT.

This clone was detected only a few times. The gene calls are TRBV18 and TRBJ1-2; the D gene is possibly TRBD1 (6 bases). CDR1 is KGHSH, CDR2 LQKENI, per germline. The germline V and J ends were trimmed by 1 base and 4 bases, with 13 bases remaining between them. The CDR3 length is 15 residues. The CDR3 spells CASSPREGGVYGYTF. CDR3 DNA sequence: TGTGCCAGCTCACCACGGGAAGGGGGAGTCTATGGCTACACCTTC.

The chain combines TRBV29-1 with TRBJ2-7; TRBD1 is a possible D gene (6 bases). Germline loops: CDR1 SQVTM, CDR2 ANQGSEA. The CDR3 has 14 amino acids. Trimming removed 2 bases at V and 1 base at J, with 12 bases between. As DNA, the CDR3 is TGCAGCGTTGAAAAGCTCAGGGGATCCTACGAGCAGTACTTC. Its protein product is CSVEKLRGSYEQYF.

The genes are TRBV4-2 and TRBJ1-5; possibly TRBD1 for D (5 bases). The CDR3 is 16 amino acids. V was shortened by 1 base and J by 2 bases, with 12 bases between the two germline ends. In germline, CDR1 is LGHNA, CDR2 YNFKEQ. The CDR3 is CASSQAATRGNQPQHF. CDR3 coding DNA: TGTGCCAGCAGCCAAGCGGCAACCAGGGGCAATCAGCCCCAGCATTTT.

This chain's CDR3 is CASSPWDRVAGELFF. CDR3 in DNA: TGTGCCAGCAGCCCGTGGGACAGGGTGGCCGGGGAGCTGTTTTTT. The J gene is TRBJ2-2, the V gene TRBV9; 9 positions agree with TRBD1. CDR1 is SGDLS and CDR2 is YYNGEE in the germline V gene. The CDR3 has 15 residues. J lost 6 bases, V lost 4 bases, and 7 bases had no gene match.

The sample holds a few counts of this clone. The genes are TRBV2 and TRBJ1-2, with D possibly being TRBD1 (6 bases). Per the germline V gene, CDR1 is SNHLY and CDR2 is FYNNEI. CDR3 length: 15 residues. V lost 6 bases and J lost 2, with 16 bases in between. In DNA, the CDR3 is TGTGCCAGCAGCAGCACAGGGATTGGGAACTATGGCTACACCTTC. As protein: CASSSTGIGNYGYTF.

In this sample, this clone turned up a few times. The genes are TRBV4-2 and TRBJ2-2; 10 nucleotides line up with TRBD2. This CDR3 spans 18 amino acids. J lost 0 bases, V lost 4 bases, and 8 bases had no gene match. Germline V gene data show CDR1 as LGHNA and CDR2 as YNFKEQ. CDR3 sequence (DNA): TGTGCCAGCAGCCCCCGCGGAGCGGGGGGGTCGAACACCGGGGAGCTGTTTTTT. Amino acids: CASSPRGAGGSNTGELFF.

The V call is TRBV14, the J call TRBJ2-1, with TRBD2 matching over 8 bases. The germline V gene encodes CDR1 SGHDN and CDR2 FVKESK. CDR3 length: 18 residues. Trimming at V came to 0 bases and at J to 3 bases, leaving 10 bases not matched to a gene. The CDR3 sequence: CASSQDSASGPLYNEQFF. The CDR3 DNA is TGTGCCAGCAGCCAAGACTCGGCTAGCGGGCCGCTCTACAATGAGCAGTTCTTC.

The chain joins TRBV7-2 to TRBJ1-1, with TRBD1 as a possible D gene (5 bases). The V gene lost 1 base and the J gene lost 10 bases, with 16 bases spanning the gap. Germline values: CDR1 SGHTA, CDR2 FQGNSA. The CDR3 consists of 14 residues. The CDR3 sequence is CASSLGYQGSGAFF. Here the CDR3 DNA reads TGTGCCAGCAGCTTAGGTTATCAGGGCTCTGGAGCTTTCTTT.